This T cell receptor beta chain stems from a study of blood T cell repertoires in COVID-19. As handled by the study authors: Estimates of nucleated cell counts were drawn from the amplification of reference gene primers. The repertoire was sequenced with immunoSEQ multiplex PCR; TCRdb's copy has only in-frame clones and lacks some. V, J and clone size are taken as reported in that table, and D and trimming were inferred from the DNA itself. The data show some 50,000 clones, with about 87% seen just once and about 15% held by the top ten. Trimming pared 0 bases from V and 4 bases from J, leaving 10 bases between. CDR1 and CDR2 (germline): SGHRS, YFSETQ. The CDR3 extends over 14 amino acids.

The sample was peripheral blood. This receptor was obtained from a human donor in a cohort sampled during active COVID-19. The chain employs TRBV5-1 and TRBJ1-2; D gene uncertain. This chain's CDR3 is CASSLAEGGYGYTF. The DNA of the CDR3 is TGCGCCAGCAGCTTGGCCGAGGGAGGCTATGGCTACACCTTC. The complete variable domain, with remaining parts taken from reference TRBV5-1 and TRBJ1-2, reads KAGVTQTPRYLIKTRGQQVTLSCSPISGHRSVSWYQQTPGQGLQFLFEYFSETQRNKGNFPGRFSGRQFSNSRSEMNVSTLELGDSALYLCASSLAEGGYGYTFGSGTRLTVV.